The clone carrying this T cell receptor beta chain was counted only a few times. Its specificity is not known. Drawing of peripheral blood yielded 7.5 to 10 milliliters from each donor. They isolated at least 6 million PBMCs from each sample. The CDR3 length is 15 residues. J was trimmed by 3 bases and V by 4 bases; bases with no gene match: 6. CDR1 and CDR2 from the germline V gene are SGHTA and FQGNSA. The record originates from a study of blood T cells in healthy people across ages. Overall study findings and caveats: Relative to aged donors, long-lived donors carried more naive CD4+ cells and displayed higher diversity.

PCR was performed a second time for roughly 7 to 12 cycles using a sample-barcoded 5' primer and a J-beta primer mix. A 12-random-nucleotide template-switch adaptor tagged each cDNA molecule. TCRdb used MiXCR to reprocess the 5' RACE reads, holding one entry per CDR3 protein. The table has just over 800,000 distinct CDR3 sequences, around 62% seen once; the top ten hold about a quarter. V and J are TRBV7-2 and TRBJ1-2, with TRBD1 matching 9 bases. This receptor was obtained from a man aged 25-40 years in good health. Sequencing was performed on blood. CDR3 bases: TGTGCCAGCAGCTCCCGACAGGGGGGGCACTATGGCTACACCTTC. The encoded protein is CASSSRQGGHYGYTF. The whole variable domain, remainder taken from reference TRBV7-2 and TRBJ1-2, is GAGVSQSPSNKVTEKGKDVELRCDPISGHTALYWYRQSLGQGLEFLIYFQGNSAPDKSGLPSDRFSAERTGGSVSTLTIQRTQQEDSAVYLCASSSRQGGHYGYTFGSGTRLTVV.